This note documents a single TCR beta chain sequence. Its target is unknown. Germline V gene data show CDR1 as LGHNT and CDR2 as FRNRAP. The V end lost 7 bases, the J end lost 6 bases, and 10 bases lay between the germline ends. CDR3 length: 12 residues. These data originate in a study of T cells after yellow fever vaccination. TCRdb re-called the 5' RACE reads with MiXCR, one entry per CDR3 protein. The sample lists approximately 450,000 distinct CDR3 sequences, 18% seen once, with over 15% in the top ten. Study observations and caveats: Booster samples showed a return of most primary-vaccination clones (around 96% CD4, around 85% CD8).

The V call is TRBV12-5, the J call TRBJ1-5; the D is unclear. This clonotype was obtained from a man aged 18 to 30 who received the YFV17D yellow fever vaccine. The sequencing used PBMCs, collected before the yellow fever booster vaccination. CDR3 residues: CASAPQSQPQHF. The CDR3 nucleotides read TGTGCTAGTGCCCCACAATCTCAGCCCCAGCATTTT.